A single sample is the source of the 4 T cell receptor beta chains below, sequenced in a study of tumor-infiltrating lymphocytes in primary liver carcinoma. Between roughly 20 and 31 mg of unsorted bulk tissue served as the source from which RNA and DNA were co-extracted. Making TCR beta cDNA involved 400 to 600 ng total RNA and a constant-region primer. Library construction for TCR beta comprised three nested multiplex PCR rounds performed with slightly modified ARM-PCR. TRBV1-TRBV30 forward primers paired with a C-beta reverse primer were used in the first two PCR rounds, which ran approximately 11 cycles each. MiXCR was run by TCRdb on the multiplex PCR reads, yielding one entry per CDR3 protein. The data contain about 64,000 distinct CDR3 sequences, over 60% of them seen just once; the ten biggest clones take up approximately 41%. What was sequenced was liver tumor tissue from sampling region 4. The sample's subset: tumor region T4, right-lateral pole. Receptors originate from a man aged 35 to 55 with primary liver carcinoma and hepatitis B virus infection.

This clonotype was seen many times. V and J are TRBV4-1 and TRBJ1-2; tentative D call: TRBD1 (6 bases). The CDR3 spans 18 residues. The germline gives CDR1 MGHRA, CDR2 YSYEKL. Trimming shortened V by 4 bases and J by 1 base, and 22 bases separated the two germline ends. The CDR3 region is CASSRGAEYRVHNYGYTF. The CDR3 bases are TGCGCCAGCAGCCGTGGGGCTGAATACAGGGTACATAACTATGGCTACACCTTC.

For this clonotype: A read error may be the cause here, since a much bigger clone is one base away. The chain links TRBV6-1 to TRBJ2-1, with D hard to call. In germline, CDR1 is MNHNS, CDR2 SASEGT. The CDR3 runs 12 residues. CDR3 residues: CVSSEVADEQFF. The CDR3 DNA sequence: TGTGTCAGCAGTGAAGTGGCCGATGAGCAGTTCTTC.

The chain carries TRBV29-1 and TRBJ2-1, with D perhaps TRBD2 (6 bases). Trimming stripped 8 bases from V and 13 bases from J, with 24 bases between. This CDR3 has 13 residues. Germline CDR1 is SQVTM and CDR2 is ANQGSEA. CDR3 amino acids: CSFAIAGTGEQFF. DNA for the CDR3: TGCAGCTTTGCCATAGCAGGCACGGGGGAACAGTTCTTC.

V gene TRBV20-1 combines with J gene TRBJ2-5; the D is unclear. CDR3 size: 14 residues. Trimming stripped 4 bases from V and 2 bases from J, with 14 bases between. Germline CDR1 DFQATT, CDR2 SNEGSKA (reference sequence). CDR3 in DNA: TGCAGTGCTACCGACGTAACCCATCAAGAGACCCAGTACTTC. It codes for CSATDVTHQETQYF.